The rows below give T cell receptor beta chains drawn from one sample of a study of cytomegalovirus exposure and HLA in healthy donors. Data came from immunoSEQ multiplex PCR; TCRdb stores just in-frame clones and leaves some out. The sample includes tens of thousands of clones, roughly 78% of them seen just once. The sequenced sample consisted of PBMCs. Receptors were obtained from a man aged 40-50 years in good health and CMV-seronegative. Both conserved end residues are part of each CDR3. A D gene is named only where the DNA matches it firmly. The size of a clone is reported for some rows only, either as once, few or many, or as a class for expanded clones.

>-|TRBD1|TRBV10-2|TRBJ1-5
CASSAGGAQPQHF
TGCGCCAGCAGTGCAGGGGGCGCTCAGCCCCAGCATTTT
>-|TRBD1|TRBV30|TRBJ2-2
CAWSVLGGPGELFF
TGTGCCTGGAGTGTTCTAGGGGGCCCCGGGGAGCTGTTTTTT
>once|-|TRBV29-1|TRBJ1-3
CSVDRTGSGNTIYF
TGCAGCGTTGACCGTACGGGGTCTGGAAACACCATATATTTT
>-|TRBD2|TRBV19|TRBJ2-1
CASRTGTKQFF
TGTGCCAGTAGGACCGGGACTAAGCAGTTCTTC
>-|TRBD2|TRBV4-3|TRBJ2-1
CASSQRRGIYNEQFF
TGCGCCAGCAGCCAGAGGCGGGGGATCTACAATGAGCAGTTCTTC
>-|TRBD1|TRBV5-4|TRBJ1-1
CASSASGTGDTEAFF
TGTGCCAGCAGCGCATCCGGGACAGGGGACACTGAAGCTTTCTTT
>-|TRBD1|TRBV7-7|TRBJ2-3
CASSLALGQGSDTQYF
TGTGCTAGCAGCTTAGCGCTGGGACAGGGGTCAGATACGCAGTATTTT
>-|-|TRBV28|TRBJ2-3
CASSYVRGSTDTQYF
TGTGCCAGCAGTTACGTGAGAGGGAGCACAGATACGCAGTATTTT
>-|-|TRBV5-4|TRBJ2-5
CASSLQGQGKETQYF
TGTGCCAGCAGCTTGCAGGGACAAGGGAAAGAGACCCAGTACTTC
>-|-|TRBV7-2|TRBJ1-1
CASSLVAVLTEAFF
TGTGCCAGCAGCTTAGTGGCGGTACTCACTGAAGCTTTCTTT
>few|-|TRBV5-1|TRBJ2-6
CASSLGASGANVLTF
TGCGCCAGCAGCTTGGGAGCCTCTGGGGCCAACGTCCTGACTTTC
>-|-|TRBV18|TRBJ1-4
CASSRSGQSEKLFF
TGTGCCAGCTCAAGGTCAGGACAAAGTGAAAAACTGTTTTTT
>-|TRBD2|TRBV7-8|TRBJ2-2
CASSYLAGEGTGELFF
TGTGCCAGCAGTTATCTAGCGGGAGAGGGCACCGGGGAGCTGTTTTTT
>few|-|TRBV5-8|TRBJ1-1
CASTNWGSGAEAFF
TGTGCCAGCACCAATTGGGGGTCGGGGGCTGAAGCTTTCTTT
>-|-|TRBV5-1|TRBJ1-4
CASSLDGQNEKLFF
TGCGCCAGCAGCTTGGATGGCCAGAATGAAAAACTGTTTTTT
>-|-|TRBV7-9|TRBJ2-1
CASSLEAGGEQFF
TGTGCCAGCAGCTTAGAAGCGGGCGGTGAGCAGTTCTTC
>-|-|TRBV7-2|TRBJ2-5
CASSRPKEAQYF
TGTGCCAGCAGCCGCCCCAAAGAGGCCCAGTACTTC
>-|TRBD2|TRBV19|TRBJ2-5
CASSNHMGTSGNRETQYF
TGTGCCAGTAGTAACCATATGGGGACTAGCGGGAACCGGGAGACCCAGTACTTC
>-|-|TRBV21-1|TRBJ2-2
CASSKARVAGDTGELFF
TGTGCCAGCAGCAAAGCGCGGGTAGCGGGAGACACCGGGGAGCTGTTTTTT
>-|TRBD1|TRBV6-1|TRBJ1-2
CASSEYAGGTSYTF
TGTGCCAGCAGTGAATACGCAGGGGGCACTAGCTACACCTTC
>-|-|TRBV18|TRBJ1-1
CASSPLGWNTEAFF
TGTGCCAGCTCACCACTCGGGTGGAACACTGAAGCTTTCTTT
>-|TRBD2|TRBV18|TRBJ2-3
CASFPGRANTDTQYF
TGTGCCAGCTTCCCCGGGAGGGCCAACACAGATACGCAGTATTTT
>-|-|TRBV7-6|TRBJ2-2
CASSLARYTGELFF
TGTGCCAGCAGCTTAGCGAGGTACACCGGGGAGCTGTTTTTT
>-|TRBD2|TRBV5-6|TRBJ2-7
CASSSGLAGGYEQYF
TGTGCCAGCAGCTCGGGACTAGCGGGGGGATACGAGCAGTACTTC
>once|TRBD1|TRBV29-1|TRBJ2-1
CSVEGGQGLTYNEQFF
TGCAGCGTTGAAGGGGGACAGGGGTTAACCTACAATGAGCAGTTCTTC
>-|TRBD2|TRBV27|TRBJ2-1
CASSFGAGGSNEQFF
TGTGCCAGCAGTTTCGGGGCGGGAGGGAGCAATGAGCAGTTCTTC
>-|TRBD1|TRBV27|TRBJ1-2
CASRLTGQGNYGYTF
TGTGCCAGCAGGCTTACGGGACAGGGGAACTATGGCTACACCTTC
>-|-|TRBV27|TRBJ1-4
CASSLSILHREKLFF
TGTGCCAGCAGTTTATCGATCCTTCATCGGGAAAAACTGTTTTTT
>-|TRBD2|TRBV10-1|TRBJ2-2
CASSFTSGPLRTGELFF
TGCGCCAGCAGTTTTACTAGCGGCCCCTTAAGGACCGGGGAGCTGTTTTTT
>-|TRBD1|TRBV27|TRBJ2-7
CASSPWDRSYEQYF
TGTGCCAGCAGTCCCTGGGACAGATCCTACGAGCAGTACTTC
>-|-|TRBV15|TRBJ1-1
CATSRDLTAQRTEAFF
TGTGCCACCAGCAGAGATCTTACAGCTCAACGTACTGAAGCTTTCTTT
>once|TRBD2|TRBV7-3|TRBJ2-1
CASSLSGGNSYNEQFF
TGTGCCAGCAGCCTGTCGGGGGGTAACTCCTACAATGAGCAGTTCTTC
>-|-|TRBV18|TRBJ2-7
CASSPNRGTYEQYF
TGTGCCAGCTCACCAAATAGGGGGACCTACGAGCAGTACTTC
>-|-|TRBV4-2|TRBJ1-5
CASSQDHSNQPQHF
TGTGCCAGCAGCCAAGACCATAGCAATCAGCCCCAGCATTTT
>-|-|TRBV28|TRBJ2-7
CASSLRRGHEQYF
TGTGCCAGCAGTTTACGCAGGGGTCACGAGCAGTACTTC
>-|-|TRBV5-1|TRBJ2-5
CASSPGGTQYF
TGCGCCAGCAGCCCCGGGGGGACCCAGTACTTC
>-|-|TRBV7-2|TRBJ1-4
CASTPVPGFGKLFF
TGTGCCAGCACCCCGGTTCCCGGTTTCGGAAAACTGTTTTTT
>-|-|TRBV6-5|TRBJ2-7
CASSYSPVYHEQYF
TGTGCCAGCAGTTACTCACCGGTTTACCACGAGCAGTACTTC
>-|-|TRBV9|TRBJ2-5
CASNQGGSGETQYF
TGTGCCAGCAACCAGGGGGGAAGTGGGGAGACCCAGTACTTC
>once|-|TRBV2|TRBJ2-7
CASRSQGSSYEQYF
TGTGCCAGCAGATCCCAGGGATCCTCCTACGAGCAGTACTTC
>-|TRBD2|TRBV7-2|TRBJ2-3
CASSLVDGRWGDTQYF
TGTGCCAGCAGCTTAGTGGACGGGAGGTGGGGAGATACGCAGTATTTT
>once|TRBD1|TRBV4-3|TRBJ2-4
CASSQGDRENIQYF
TGCGCCAGCAGCCAAGGAGACAGGGAAAACATTCAGTACTTC
>-|-|TRBV5-6|TRBJ1-1
CASSLTGSTEAFF
TGTGCCAGCAGCCTGACGGGGAGTACTGAAGCTTTCTTT
>few|TRBD2|TRBV15|TRBJ2-3
CATSRGLAGVDTQYF
TGTGCCACCAGCAGGGGGTTGGCGGGAGTAGATACGCAGTATTTT
>-|-|TRBV28|TRBJ2-1
CASSTQTGTLYNEQFF
TGTGCCAGCAGCACCCAAACAGGGACCCTCTACAATGAGCAGTTCTTC
>-|TRBD1|TRBV18|TRBJ1-2
CASSPQSTGLNYGYTF
TGTGCCAGCTCACCACAGTCGACAGGGCTTAACTATGGCTACACCTTC
>-|TRBD1|TRBV9|TRBJ2-1
CASSAGTGSYNEQFF
TGTGCCAGCAGCGCCGGGACAGGGTCCTACAATGAGCAGTTCTTC
>-|-|TRBV28|TRBJ1-1
CASRSPGIHTEAFF
TGTGCCAGCAGATCGCCGGGGATCCACACTGAAGCTTTCTTT
>-|-|TRBV28|TRBJ1-1
CASSTPPVVAGPGDTEAFF
TGTGCCAGCAGTACCCCTCCGGTGGTGGCGGGCCCCGGGGACACTGAAGCTTTCTTT